A selection of T cell receptor beta chains follows, all from one sample in a study of T-cell reconstitution after alpha-beta-depleted transplantation in children. TCRdb called the PCR reads again in MiXCR, with one record for every CDR3 protein. The sample carries 490,000 or so distinct CDR3 sequences, approximately 10% recorded once. The specimen comprised PBMCs, sampled before TCRalphabeta/CD19-depleted stem cell transplant. The receptors stem from a child aged 2-15 years with inherited bone marrow failure, due to receive a stem cell transplant. The CDR3 runs from the conserved cysteine through the conserved F or W. D genes are given only for firm matches. A clone size is listed for some rows: how often the clone was seen (once, few, many), or a class if it is expanded.

J gene,D gene,clone size,V gene,CDR3 protein,CDR3 DNA
TRBJ1-5,-,-,TRBV30,CAWSVAKGDSNQPQHF,TGTGCCTGGAGTGTAGCGAAGGGGGATAGCAATCAGCCCCAGCATTTT
TRBJ1-5,-,-,TRBV4-1,CASSQDRSYYQPQHF,TGCGCCAGCAGCCAAGATCGGTCATATTACCAGCCCCAGCATTTT
TRBJ2-4,TRBD1,many,TRBV7-2,CASSVDRAGNIQYF,TGTGCCAGCAGCGTTGACAGGGCGGGAAACATTCAGTACTTC
TRBJ1-6,-,many,TRBV27,CASSPLGQRNSPLHF,TGTGCCAGCAGTCCGCTCGGGCAGCGAAATTCACCCCTCCACTTT
TRBJ2-7,TRBD1,many,TRBV4-3,CASSQHGTGSYEQYF,TGCGCCAGCAGCCAGCACGGGACAGGCTCCTACGAGCAGTACTTC
TRBJ2-7,-,few,TRBV24-1,CATSDSVSGQQYF,TGTGCCACCAGTGATTCGGTATCGGGACAGCAGTACTTC
TRBJ2-1,TRBD2,many,TRBV6-5,CASSYSPSGENNEQFF,TGTGCCAGCAGTTACTCGCCTAGCGGGGAAAACAATGAGCAGTTCTTC
TRBJ2-1,TRBD1,many,TRBV20-1,CSASLPGGDEQFF,TGCAGTGCTAGCCTTCCAGGGGGAGATGAGCAGTTCTTC
TRBJ2-5,TRBD2,few,TRBV5-5,CASSPHLAGGQETQYF,TGTGCCAGCAGCCCCCACCTAGCGGGAGGCCAAGAGACCCAGTACTTC
TRBJ2-3,-,-,TRBV5-1,CASSNTDGADTQYF,TGCGCCAGCAGCAACACCGACGGTGCAGATACGCAGTATTTT
TRBJ2-2,TRBD2,many,TRBV7-8,CASTARLAGGDTGELFF,TGTGCCAGCACCGCCAGACTAGCGGGAGGGGACACCGGGGAGCTGTTTTTT
TRBJ1-2,-,-,TRBV12-3/TRBV12-4,CASSYRDTFQGGYTF,TGTGCCAGCAGCTACCGGGACACCTTCCAGGGTGGCTACACCTTC
TRBJ2-1,-,-,TRBV13,CASSFGDKEFF,TGTGCCAGCAGCTTCGGGGACAAAGAGTTCTTC
TRBJ2-7,TRBD2,few,TRBV20-1,CSAKTPGLAVLTYEQYF,TGCAGTGCTAAGACTCCGGGACTAGCGGTCCTTACCTACGAGCAGTACTTC
TRBJ1-1,-,few,TRBV6-5,CASSYSGAWNTEAFF,TGTGCCAGCAGTTACTCAGGGGCCTGGAACACTGAAGCTTTCTTT
TRBJ2-3,TRBD2,many,TRBV2,CASSVLAGDSDTQYF,TGTGCCAGCAGCGTACTAGCGGGAGATTCAGATACGCAGTATTTT
TRBJ1-1,-,many,TRBV7-9,CASSPPAGPRPEAFF,TGTGCCAGCAGCCCCCCCGCAGGGCCCAGGCCTGAAGCTTTCTTT
TRBJ2-7,TRBD2,-,TRBV19,CASSQLAGGTYEQYF,TGTGCCAGTAGTCAACTAGCGGGAGGGACCTACGAGCAGTACTTC
TRBJ2-1,TRBD2,-,TRBV20-1,CSARASGVYNEQFF,TGCAGTGCTAGAGCTAGCGGGGTATACAATGAGCAGTTCTTC
TRBJ2-3,-,many,TRBV28,CASSPTQPTDTQYF,TGTGCCAGCAGTCCGACACAGCCGACAGATACGCAGTATTTT
TRBJ2-7,TRBD2,many,TRBV27,CASSWTSAQTAYEQYF,TGTGCCAGCAGTTGGACTAGCGCCCAGACCGCCTACGAGCAGTACTTC
TRBJ1-1,-,-,TRBV7-9,CASSFGGWGEAFF,TGTGCCAGCAGTTTCGGAGGATGGGGTGAAGCTTTCTTT
TRBJ2-1,-,many,TRBV5-1,CASSLGYLSYNEQFF,TGCGCCAGCAGCTTGGGATACCTATCCTACAATGAGCAGTTCTTC